The 32 T cell receptor beta chains presented below share a single source sample, sequenced in a study of blood T cells in healthy people across ages. Combining a sample-barcoded 5' primer with a J-beta primer mix, a second PCR ran for 7 to 11 cycles. In TCRdb, the 5' RACE reads were re-called with MiXCR into one record per CDR3 protein. The sample lists about 1.8 million distinct CDR3 sequences; about 50% were seen once. Sample: blood. The receptors were gathered from a middle-aged woman in good health.

This clonotype was detected a few times. V gene TRBV6-1 combines with J gene TRBJ2-7, with D perhaps matching TRBD1 (6 bases). CDR1 MNHNS and CDR2 SASEGT come from the germline V gene. Trimming removed 8 bases at V and 2 bases at J, with 16 bases between. This CDR3 is 14 amino acids long. This chain's CDR3 is CASVQDSMTYEQYF. The CDR3 bases are TGTGCCAGCGTACAGGACAGCATGACCTACGAGCAGTACTTC.

This clonotype was seen ten or more times. The chain joins TRBV3-1 to TRBJ2-7; no clear D gene. Trimming took off 4 bases at V and 4 bases at J, with 11 bases between the two ends. This CDR3 spans 13 amino acids. The germline CDR1 and CDR2 sequences are LGHDT and YNNKEL (reference sequence). In nucleotides, the CDR3 is TGTGCCAGCAGCCCCTTGCGGAGTTACGAGCAGTACTTC. Translating gives CASSPLRSYEQYF.

Written as DNA, the CDR3 is TGTGCCAGTCGTAACTGGCTAGGACAGCATTCCCTCCATTCTAAGGAGTGGGAAAACTACGAGCAGTACTTC. Residues: CASRNWLGQHSLHSKEWENYEQYF. The V and J genes are TRBV11-2 and TRBJ2-5; D is possibly TRBD1 (6 bases). The DNA end lines up better with TRBJ2-7; the J call may be wrong. The CDR3 spans 24 residues. Germline CDR1 SGHAT, CDR2 FQNNGV.

The chain links TRBV20-1 to TRBJ1-2, with 11 positions matching TRBD1. After removal of 8 bases from V and 6 bases from J, the junction contained 8 bases not matched to a gene. The CDR3 covers 13 residues. The V gene's germline CDR1 is DFQATT and CDR2 SNEGSKA (reference sequence). The CDR3 DNA reads as TGCAGTCAACCGGGACAGGGGGTCGATGGCTACACCTTC. The encoded protein is CSQPGQGVDGYTF.

The chain carries TRBV7-6 and TRBJ2-1; D is possibly TRBD2 (7 bases). This CDR3 contains 17 residues. Trimming took 5 bases from V and 9 from J, leaving 26 bases between them. Per germline, CDR1 SGHVS and CDR2 FNYEAQ. The CDR3: CASSPEISRGASGEQFF. CDR3 DNA sequence: TGTGCCAGCAGCCCGGAGATCAGCCGGGGGGCCTCGGGTGAGCAGTTCTTC.

The rearrangement uses TRBV28 and TRBJ1-5; D not resolved. Between the trimmed V and J ends, which lost 3 bases and 2 bases, there was a span of 11 bases. Germline-derived CDR1 and CDR2 are MDHEN and SYDVKM. The CDR3 extends over 15 amino acids. The CDR3 is CASSLPTFGNQPQHF. The CDR3 nucleotides are TGTGCCAGCAGTTTGCCTACCTTCGGCAATCAGCCCCAGCATTTT. Using reference TRBV28 and TRBJ1-5 for the parts outside the CDR3, the full variable domain is DVKVTQSSRYLVKRTGEKVFLECVQDMDHENMFWYRQDPGLGLRLIYFSYDVKMKEKGDIPEGYSVSREKKERFSLILESASTNQTSMYLCASSLPTFGNQPQHFGDGTRLSIL.

A few counts support this clonotype. The chain has TRBV7-2 and TRBJ2-6; weak D call: TRBD1 (5 bases). Trimming removed 1 base from V and 0 bases from J, with 7 bases in between. The CDR3 is 16 amino acids. The germline gives CDR1 SGHTA, CDR2 FQGNSA. This CDR3 is CASSLEGVSGANVLTF. The CDR3 nucleotides are TGTGCCAGCAGCTTAGAAGGGGTCTCTGGGGCCAACGTCCTGACTTTC.

This clonotype was seen a handful of times. The chain recombines TRBV4-3 with TRBJ2-1; 11 nucleotides line up with TRBD2. Germline-derived CDR1 and CDR2 are LGHNA and YSLEER. The CDR3 runs 16 residues. Trimming took 0 bases from V and 5 from J; bases not matched to a gene: 3. The CDR3 nucleotides read TGCGCCAGCAGCCAAGACACTAGCGGGGGACACAATGAGCAGTTCTTC. Translated, it gives CASSQDTSGGHNEQFF.

This clonotype was observed a few times. Sequence at one end of the junction differs from germline and may be a read error. This chain joins TRBV7-2 and TRBJ2-5; D gene uncertain. Germline V lookup: CDR1 SGHTA, CDR2 FQGNSA. This CDR3 spans 11 amino acids. The CDR3 nucleotides are TGTGCCAGCAGCGACCGGACCGTAGAGTTCTTC. Its translation: CASSDRTVEFF.

V and J are TRBV7-2 and TRBJ2-7; TRBD2 agrees at 7 bases. Matching the DNA end better, TRBJ2-5 makes the J call doubtful. The CDR3 is made up of 15 amino acids. Germline V lookup: CDR1 SGHTA, CDR2 FQGNSA. This chain's CDR3 is CASSLGGLLQETQYF. In nucleotides, the CDR3 is TGTGCCAGCAGCTTAGGGGGACTACTCCAGGAGACCCAGTACTTC.

On this clonotype: A much larger clone differs from this one at a single base, so this may be a read error. The chain is built from TRBV20-1 and TRBJ2-4; 11 bases line up with TRBD2. Germline V lookup: CDR1 DFQATT, CDR2 SNEGSKA (reference sequence). The CDR3 loop spans 18 amino acids. The DNA for the CDR3 is TGCAGTGCTAGACCAAAGCCGGGACTAGCGGAAAATGCCTACGAGCAGCACTTC. This sequence encodes CSARPKPGLAENAYEQHF.

The chain couples TRBV7-2 to TRBJ2-3; D not certain. The ends were cut back, 5 bases at V and 2 bases at J, with 11 bases in the middle. This CDR3 comprises 14 residues. Per the germline V gene, CDR1 is SGHTA and CDR2 is FQGNSA. The CDR3 region has the DNA TGTGCCAGCAGCGTCTCGCGACTCACAGATACGCAGTATTTT. It is translated as CASSVSRLTDTQYF.

V and J are TRBV5-1 and TRBJ1-2, with TRBD1 matching over 8 bases. Losses at the gene ends were 0 bases for V and 8 bases for J; bases not matched to a gene: 9. The CDR3 runs to 15 residues. CDR1 is SGHRS, CDR2 YFSETQ, per germline. The CDR3 reads CASSLADRGRHGYTF. CDR3 DNA sequence: TGCGCCAGCAGCTTGGCCGACAGGGGAAGGCACGGCTACACCTTC.

The gene calls are TRBV6-5 and TRBJ1-5; tentative D call: TRBD1 (5 bases). The CDR3 is 15 amino acids. Germline CDR1 reads MNHEY; CDR2 reads SVGAGI. Trimming took off 2 bases at V and 7 bases at J, with 15 bases between the two ends. The CDR3 nucleotides are TGTGCCAGCAGTTACGCGACAGCTCGTGTCCAGCCCCAGCATTTT. This sequence encodes CASSYATARVQPQHF.

This clonotype was observed a few times. The V call is TRBV5-1, the J call TRBJ2-1; TRBD1 is a possible D gene (7 bases). CDR1 is SGHRS and CDR2 is YFSETQ in the germline V gene. V was trimmed by 0 bases and J by 3 bases, leaving 13 bases between them. The CDR3 consists of 16 residues. CDR3 nucleotide sequence: TGCGCCAGCAGCTTGGGTGGGCGGGACAGCTACAATGAGCAGTTCTTC. Translating it yields CASSLGGRDSYNEQFF.

This chain joins TRBV5-1 and TRBJ2-2; a possible D gene is TRBD1 (6 bases). Germline V gene sequence: CDR1 SGHRS, CDR2 YFSETQ. V lost 1 base and J 4 bases, leaving 14 bases between the germline ends. This CDR3 is built from 16 residues. CDR3 nucleotides: TGCGCCAGCAGCTTGACCCCCCAGGGGATCACCGGGGAGCTGTTTTTT. Translation gives CASSLTPQGITGELFF.

The chain recombines TRBV6-2 or TRBV6-3 with TRBJ2-7; 7 bases are shared with TRBD2. CDR3 length: 15 residues. The V and J ends lost 10 bases and 1 base, in that order; junction bases with no gene match: 13. The germline gives CDR1 MNHEY, CDR2 SVGEGT. Written as DNA, the CDR3 is TGTGCCATTAATACCGGGGGGACGGTATCCTACGAGCAGTACTTC. It is translated as CAINTGGTVSYEQYF.

This chain links TRBV7-9 with TRBJ1-1, with no clear D. Germline-derived CDR1 and CDR2 are SEHNR and FQNEAQ (reference sequence). V was trimmed by 2 bases and J by 1 base, leaving 8 bases between them. CDR3 size: 14 residues. The CDR3 nucleotides read TGTGCCAGCAGCTTAACCCTGGGGAACACTGAAGCTTTCTTT. Translated, it gives CASSLTLGNTEAFF.

The table lists this clonotype with a few counts. The chain carries TRBV4-1 and TRBJ2-5; 7 nucleotides line up with TRBD2. With 4 bases clipped from V and 3 bases from J, the junction kept 5 bases outside the gene matches. Germline V lookup: CDR1 MGHRA, CDR2 YSYEKL. The CDR3 sequence is 14 residues long. For the CDR3, the DNA is TGCGCCAGCAGCCTGTCCCTAGCGGAAGAGACCCAGTACTTC. This gives the protein CASSLSLAEETQYF.

Of note for this clonotype: Compared with germline, one end of the junction differs, possibly owing to a read error. The CDR3 sequence: CSAGEGTFQETQYF. CDR3 sequence (DNA): TGCAGTGCTGGAGAGGGCACATTTCAAGAGACCCAGTACTTC. This chain connects TRBV20-1 to TRBJ2-5, with D maybe TRBD2 (5 bases). The CDR3 covers 14 residues. From germline, CDR1 is DFQATT and CDR2 SNEGSKA (reference sequence).

This clonotype was picked up a small number of times. J is TRBJ2-7 and V is TRBV4-1; D is perhaps TRBD1 (6 bases). V was trimmed by 4 bases and J by 3 bases, leaving 19 bases between them. Per germline, CDR1 MGHRA and CDR2 YSYEKL. The CDR3 loop spans 16 amino acids. The CDR3 DNA is TGCGCCAGCAGCCTAATTGTGGGGACATCGAGCTACGAGCAGTACTTC. Amino acids: CASSLIVGTSSYEQYF.

The chain links TRBV7-2 to TRBJ1-2; D is unclear. Germline-derived CDR1 and CDR2 are SGHTA and FQGNSA. V lost 5 bases, J lost 6 bases, and 10 bases lay in between. The CDR3 is made up of 12 amino acids. CDR3 DNA: TGTGCCAGCAGCGGGCGGACGGATGGCTACACCTTC. It specifies CASSGRTDGYTF.

This clonotype was found a few times. The junction departs from the called germline gene at one end, perhaps through a read error. The V call is TRBV20-1, the J call TRBJ1-5, with D possibly being TRBD1 (6 bases). CDR1 DFQATT and CDR2 SNEGSKA come from the germline V gene (reference sequence). The CDR3 is made up of 12 amino acids. The CDR3 DNA follows: TGCAGGGCTACAGGGAGCAATCAGCCCCAGCATTTT. Translated, it gives CRATGSNQPQHF.

In its sample, this clonotype was seen once. The gene calls are TRBV12-3 or TRBV12-4 and TRBJ1-2; weak D call: TRBD1 (6 bases). Trimming removed 8 bases at V and 4 bases at J, with 17 bases between. The CDR3 spans 14 residues. The CDR3 region is CASRDQTGPYGYTF. The CDR3 DNA reads as TGTGCCAGCCGAGACCAGACAGGACCCTATGGCTACACCTTC.

The rearrangement joins TRBV4-1 to TRBJ2-1; D is unresolved. The J call may be in error: the DNA end matches TRBJ2-7 better. This CDR3 contains 15 residues. Germline V gene lookup returns CDR1 MGHRA and CDR2 YSYEKL. CDR3 nucleotide sequence: TGCGCCAGCAGCCAAGGGGTTCCCTCCTACAATGAGCAGTACTTC. Its protein is CASSQGVPSYNEQYF.

The V and J genes are TRBV29-1 and TRBJ2-1; D is perhaps TRBD2 (5 bases). Germline values: CDR1 SQVTM, CDR2 ANQGSEA. The V end lost 8 bases, the J end lost 0 bases, and 14 bases lay between the germline ends. This CDR3 spans 14 amino acids. CDR3 sequence reads: CSLVEGISYNEQFF. DNA of the CDR3: TGCAGCCTCGTCGAGGGCATCTCCTACAATGAGCAGTTCTTC.

This clonotype was counted between two and nine times. The rearrangement joins TRBV6-5 to TRBJ2-1; possibly TRBD1 or TRBD2 for D (5 bases each). Germline CDR1 and CDR2: MNHEY and SVGAGI. The V and J ends lost 7 bases and 4 bases respectively, with 14 bases between them. This CDR3 is 14 amino acids long. Written as DNA, the CDR3 is TGTGCCAGCACTTCAGGGACGGCTTACAATGAGCAGTTCTTC. Encoded protein: CASTSGTAYNEQFF.

V usage is TRBV9 and J usage is TRBJ2-5; 7 bases line up with TRBD1. V shed 4 bases and J 3 bases; nucleotides not matched to a gene: 6. The CDR3 loop spans 14 amino acids. The V gene's germline CDR1 is SGDLS and CDR2 YYNGEE. The CDR3 DNA follows: TGTGCCAGCAGCTCCCCCCAGGGGGAAGAGACCCAGTACTTC. As protein: CASSSPQGEETQYF.

The V gene is TRBV27, the J gene TRBJ1-5; 7 bases match TRBD1. The trim removed 5 bases at V and 0 bases at J, leaving 10 bases unmatched. Germline CDR1 is MNHEY and CDR2 is SMNVEV (reference sequence). This CDR3 has 17 amino acids. This CDR3 reads CASSPRPGTVSNQPQHF. DNA of the CDR3: TGTGCCAGCAGTCCAAGACCCGGGACAGTTAGCAATCAGCCCCAGCATTTT.

This chain uses TRBV5-1 with TRBJ1-4; tentative D call: TRBD1 (6 bases). V was shortened by 0 bases and J by 2 bases, with 11 bases between the two germline ends. CDR3 size: 16 residues. Germline-derived CDR1 and CDR2 are SGHRS and YFSETQ. CDR3 protein: CASSLAPGGTNEKLFF. The CDR3 DNA sequence: TGCGCCAGCAGCTTGGCCCCGGGGGGCACTAATGAAAAACTGTTTTTT.

This clonotype has a handful of counts. CDR3 sequence (DNA): TGTGCCAGCAGTGATTTGGCAGGGGGCTTTAGGGGCTACACCTTC. Translating gives CASSDLAGGFRGYTF. This chain connects TRBV25-1 to TRBJ1-2; 8 bases map to TRBD1. Losses at the gene ends were 3 bases for V and 8 bases for J; bases not matched to a gene: 11. The germline V gene encodes CDR1 MGHDK and CDR2 SYGVNS. This CDR3 is built from 15 residues.

The CDR3 loop reads CASTRISTDTQYF. DNA of the CDR3: TGTGCCAGCACCCGTATTAGCACAGATACGCAGTATTTT. The gene calls are TRBV5-6 and TRBJ2-3, with D unresolved. The CDR3 covers 13 residues. The V gene's germline CDR1 is SGHDT and CDR2 YYEEEE. V gave up 6 bases and J gave up 0 bases, with 8 bases separating them.